This entry describes one T cell receptor beta chain. Its matching antigen is unknown. These data come from a study of shared clonotypes between healthy human individuals. Study-wide results and limits: For naive CD4 cells, roughly 5.5% of clonotypes were shared across four donors. Blood was the only sampled material, and tissue repertoires likely differ. Generally, estimated richness proved larger in naive subsets than it did in memory subsets.

Profiling relied on immunoSEQ multiplex PCR, and the TCRdb table lists in-frame clones only, not all of them. The repertoire holds about 1 million clones, with approximately 72% as singletons. The CDR3 contains 14 residues. The ends were cut back, 8 bases at V and 6 bases at J, with 20 bases in the middle. The germline CDR1 and CDR2 sequences are MNHEY and SVGAGI. Every contributor of samples was a Caucasian grown-up residing in Nashville, Tennessee. Sequencing was carried out using memory CD4+ T cells sorted from blood. Indicated subset: CD45RA-negative fraction. The chain carries TRBV6-5 and TRBJ2-7, with D perhaps TRBD2 (6 bases). The sequence came from a man between 18 and 29 years old in good health. The CDR3 protein is CASGRGGGPGEQYF. The CDR3 nucleotides are TGTGCCAGCGGACGGGGAGGTGGCCCGGGCGAGCAGTACTTC.